One and the same sample provided the 30 T cell receptor beta chains below, sequenced in a study of T cell responses to AZD1222 COVID-19 vaccine. Sequencing was performed with immunoSEQ multiplex PCR; in TCRdb, only in-frame clones are kept and a portion is missing. Here the sample spans around 130,000 clones, roughly nine tenths being singletons. Sample: peripheral blood, taken 28 days after the second AZD1222 dose. Receptors were obtained from an adult who received the AZD1222 COVID-19 vaccine.

This clone has just a few counts. The V and J genes are TRBV12-3 or TRBV12-4 and TRBJ1-2, with D possibly TRBD1 on 5 matching bases. Trimming stripped 10 bases from V and 6 bases from J, with 15 bases between. The CDR3 totals 12 residues. The CDR3 loop is CATNEGLDGYTF. CDR3 bases: TGTGCCACCAATGAGGGGTTGGATGGCTACACCTTC.

The chain has TRBV12-3 or TRBV12-4 and TRBJ1-3; 7 positions agree with TRBD1. The CDR3 is 11 amino acids. The chain's CDR3 is CSGGSGNTIYF. As DNA, the CDR3 is TGTTCAGGGGGCTCTGGAAACACCATATATTTT.

J is TRBJ2-2 and V is TRBV3-1 (or the pseudogene TRBV3-2), with D perhaps assigned TRBD1 or TRBD2 (5 bases each). This CDR3 region has 15 residues. Trimming took 4 bases from V and 2 from J, leaving 11 bases between them. CDR1 and CDR2 (germline): LGHDT, YNNKEL (reference sequence). Written as DNA, the CDR3 is TGTGCCAGCAGCCCCTCCCGGGGCAACACCGGGGAGCTGTTTTTT. Translated: CASSPSRGNTGELFF.

The CDR3 DNA is TGTGCCTCTTTGGAACAGACAGGCGGAATATATGGCTACACCTTC. This gives the protein CASLEQTGGIYGYTF. The genes are TRBV30 and TRBJ1-2; D perhaps matches TRBD1 (6 bases). The CDR3 runs 15 residues. Trimming left V 7 bases short and J 5 bases short, with 23 bases between. Germline CDR1 reads GTSNPN; CDR2 reads SVGIG (reference sequence). Filled out from reference TRBV30 and TRBJ1-2, the complete variable domain reads SQTIHQWPATLVQPVGSPLSLECTVEGTSNPNLYWYRQAAGRGLQLLFYSVGIGQISSEVPQNLSASRPQDRQFILSSKKLLLSDSGFYLCASLEQTGGIYGYTFGSGTRLTVV.

This clone was observed a single time. The chain employs TRBV25-1 and TRBJ2-5; the D is unclear. Germline CDR1 MGHDK, CDR2 SYGVNS. V lost 1 base and J 0 bases, leaving 15 bases between the germline ends. The CDR3 has 17 residues. The CDR3: CASSEFAPVPNQETQYF. The CDR3, as DNA: TGTGCCAGCAGTGAATTCGCCCCCGTACCTAACCAAGAGACCCAGTACTTC.

The J gene is TRBJ2-2, the V gene TRBV2; unclear D gene. This CDR3 comprises 14 residues. The germline gives CDR1 SNHLY, CDR2 FYNNEI. Trimming stripped 7 bases from V and 1 base from J, with 10 bases between. The CDR3 DNA reads as TGTGCCAGCACCGTGGGCAGGAACACCGGGGAGCTGTTTTTT. Residues: CASTVGRNTGELFF.

This chain joins TRBV25-1 and TRBJ1-4, with TRBD1 matching 7 bases. V lost 2 bases, J lost 4 bases, and 1 base stayed unmatched. Germline CDR1 reads MGHDK; CDR2 reads SYGVNS. This CDR3 comprises 14 residues. The CDR3 bases are TGTGCCAGCAGTGAAGACAGGGTTAATGAAAAACTGTTTTTT. It encodes CASSEDRVNEKLFF.

V gene TRBV6-5 combines with J gene TRBJ1-2; D gene uncertain. Trimming took off 2 bases at V and 7 bases at J, with 11 bases between the two ends. This CDR3 is 13 amino acids long. Germline CDR1 and CDR2: MNHEY and SVGAGI. CDR3 nucleotide sequence: TGTGCCAGCAGTTACAGGGTGTCAGGTGGCTACACCTTC. It specifies CASSYRVSGGYTF.

V is TRBV5-1 and J is TRBJ1-1; unclear D gene. V lost 4 bases and J lost 4, with 20 bases in between. The CDR3 is made up of 16 amino acids. The V gene's germline CDR1 is SGHRS and CDR2 YFSETQ. The DNA of the CDR3 is TGCGCCAGCAGCCTAAGAAATACGGGTCGAGGCACTGAAGCTTTCTTT. It yields the protein CASSLRNTGRGTEAFF. Drawing the rest from reference TRBV5-1 and TRBJ1-1, the complete variable domain is KAGVTQTPRYLIKTRGQQVTLSCSPISGHRSVSWYQQTPGQGLQFLFEYFSETQRNKGNFPGRFSGRQFSNSRSEMNVSTLELGDSALYLCASSLRNTGRGTEAFFGQGTRLTVV.

V and J are TRBV5-1 and TRBJ1-2; D remains ambiguous. The germline gives CDR1 SGHRS, CDR2 YFSETQ. The CDR3 spans 15 residues. V lost 4 bases, J lost 1 base, and 14 bases lay in between. CDR3 sequence (DNA): TGCGCCAGCAGCCCCGGCGGCGGGGTTAACTATGGCTACACCTTC. Protein sequence: CASSPGGGVNYGYTF.

The V call is TRBV28, the J call TRBJ1-5; D is perhaps TRBD1 (6 bases). CDR1 is MDHEN and CDR2 is SYDVKM in the germline V gene. With 5 bases removed from V and 4 bases from J, the gap between germline ends came to 12 bases. CDR3 size: 14 residues. CDR3 nucleotides: TGTGCCAGCAGTCCAAGGGGGGGGAATCAGCCCCAGCATTTT. Its protein is CASSPRGGNQPQHF.

The gene calls are TRBV5-1 and TRBJ1-2, with D perhaps matching TRBD1 (6 bases). The V end lost 3 bases, the J end lost 8 bases, and 17 bases lay between the germline ends. The CDR3 runs to 14 residues. The germline V gene encodes CDR1 SGHRS and CDR2 YFSETQ. In DNA form, the CDR3 reads TGCGCCAGCAGCTCGGCCTTACAGGGTTCGGGCTACACCTTC. This translates into CASSSALQGSGYTF.

The gene calls are TRBV5-4 and TRBJ2-1; 10 bases align to TRBD1. The germline gives CDR1 SGHNT, CDR2 YYREEE (reference sequence). V lost 3 bases to trimming and J lost 4 bases; unmatched junction nucleotides: 7. The CDR3 loop spans 16 amino acids. The CDR3 reads CASSSPGQGFYNEQFF. The CDR3 DNA follows: TGTGCCAGCAGCTCGCCGGGACAGGGGTTTTACAATGAGCAGTTCTTC.

The rearrangement uses TRBV6-1 and TRBJ1-2, with D unclear. CDR1 is MNHNS, CDR2 SASEGT, per germline. The CDR3 spans 15 residues. Trimming stripped 2 bases from V and 1 base from J, with 11 bases between. CDR3 coding DNA: TGTGCCAGCAGTGAATCCCTACTGATTAACTATGGCTACACCTTC. Its translation: CASSESLLINYGYTF.

This clone was counted once. This chain links TRBV4-3 with TRBJ1-1, with D maybe TRBD1 (6 bases). The length of the CDR3 is 13 residues. Per the germline V gene, CDR1 is LGHNA and CDR2 is YSLEER. V was trimmed by 2 bases and J by 9 bases, leaving 13 bases between them. The CDR3 DNA follows: TGCGCCAGCAGCCAAAGTGGAGGGGGGAAAGCTTTCTTT. Protein sequence: CASSQSGGGKAFF.

As for this clone: The junction differs from germline at one of its ends, possibly a read error. This rearrangement joins TRBV5-1 to TRBJ2-2, with 8 bases that match TRBD2. This CDR3 region has 15 residues. CDR1 is SGHRS and CDR2 is YFSETQ in the germline V gene. This chain's CDR3 is CASSSLAANSGELFF. The CDR3 coding sequence is TGCGCCAGCAGCTCACTAGCGGCGAACTCCGGGGAGCTGTTTTTT.

This chain uses TRBV19 with TRBJ1-5; tentative D call: TRBD1 (6 bases). The CDR3 is 15 residues long. Germline CDR1 is LNHDA and CDR2 is SQIVND (reference sequence). The V end was cut by 10 bases, the J end by 0 bases, with 16 bases between. The CDR3 here is CATGGGGDSNQPQHF. CDR3 in DNA: TGTGCCACCGGGGGCGGAGGTGATAGCAATCAGCCCCAGCATTTT.

The CDR3 loop reads CASMGASNEQFF. DNA of the CDR3: TGTGCCAGCATGGGGGCTAGCAATGAGCAGTTCTTC. The rearrangement uses TRBV6-5 and TRBJ2-1, with D possibly TRBD1 on 6 matching bases. The CDR3 runs to 12 residues. CDR1 and CDR2 (germline): MNHEY, SVGAGI. Trimming left V 7 bases short and J 6 bases short, with 10 bases between.

As DNA, the CDR3 is TGCGCCAGCAGCTTTGCAGCTTCGAACACCGGGGAGCTGTTTTTT. Translated, it gives CASSFAASNTGELFF. V and J are TRBV5-1 and TRBJ2-2; D is uncertain. Germline loops: CDR1 SGHRS, CDR2 YFSETQ. The CDR3 length is 15 residues. V lost 2 bases and J 0 bases, leaving 8 bases between the germline ends.

The chain is built from TRBV11-3 and TRBJ1-3; D call uncertain. CDR1 is SGHNT and CDR2 is YENEEA in the germline V gene. The CDR3 loop spans 11 amino acids. V was shortened by 7 bases and J by 10 bases, with 11 bases between the two germline ends. The CDR3 nucleotides read TGTGCCAGCACCCCCCTTCGGACCATATATTTT. It specifies CASTPLRTIYF.

The genes are TRBV11-2 and TRBJ1-1, with D unclear. The V gene's germline CDR1 is SGHAT and CDR2 FQNNGV. Trimming removed 6 bases at V and 3 bases at J, with 11 bases between. The CDR3 has 13 residues. The CDR3 nucleotides are TGTGCCAGCAGTACCCAGCAGGACACTGAAGCTTTCTTT. This sequence encodes CASSTQQDTEAFF. The whole variable domain, filled in from reference TRBV11-2 and TRBJ1-1, reads EAGVAQSPRYKIIEKRQSVAFWCNPISGHATLYWYQQILGQGPKLLIQFQNNGVVDDSQLPKDRFSAERLKGVDSTLKIQPAKLEDSAVYLCASSTQQDTEAFFGQGTRLTVV.

The chain combines TRBV5-1 with TRBJ2-5, with 11 bases aligning to TRBD1. Germline assignment: CDR1 SGHRS and CDR2 YFSETQ. The CDR3 runs to 14 residues. V shed 0 bases and J 5 bases; nucleotides not matched to a gene: 0. In nucleotides, the CDR3 is TGCGCCAGCAGCTTGGGGGACAGGGGGGAGACCCAGTACTTC. The encoded protein is CASSLGDRGETQYF.

The chain combines TRBV4-1 with TRBJ1-5; 7 nucleotides align to TRBD1. The germline V gene encodes CDR1 MGHRA and CDR2 YSYEKL. The CDR3 is 15 amino acids. V lost 1 base to trimming and J lost 5 bases; unmatched junction nucleotides: 5. CDR3 residues: CASSQVGTDDQPQHF. As DNA, the CDR3 is TGCGCCAGCAGCCAAGTGGGGACAGACGATCAGCCCCAGCATTTT.

V is TRBV24-1 and J is TRBJ2-3; perhaps TRBD1 as D (6 bases). Germline V lookup: CDR1 KGHDR, CDR2 SFDVKD. CDR3 length: 14 residues. Trimming took 4 bases from V and 3 from J, leaving 10 bases between them. The CDR3 region is CATSDPQGTDTQYF. As DNA, the CDR3 is TGTGCCACCAGTGACCCCCAGGGGACAGATACGCAGTATTTT.

J is TRBJ2-7 and V is TRBV12-3 or TRBV12-4; 12 bases align to TRBD2. V was pared by 6 bases and J by 4 bases, with 1 base of the junction left unmatched. The CDR3 runs to 13 residues. Here the CDR3 DNA reads TGTGCCAGCAGACTAGCGGGGGGTTACGAGCAGTACTTC. The encoded protein is CASRLAGGYEQYF.

Details on this clone: Other DNA sequences within the sample encode an identical CDR3. The chain uses TRBV9 and TRBJ2-5, with D uncertain. The CDR3 covers 13 residues. Germline loops: CDR1 SGDLS, CDR2 YYNGEE. The V gene lost 0 bases and the J gene lost 5 bases, with 8 bases spanning the gap. The CDR3 DNA reads TGTGCCAGCAGCGTAGCGAGGAGCGAGACCCAGTACTTC. Protein: CASSVARSETQYF.

The chain couples TRBV5-1 to TRBJ1-1; 10 nucleotides agree with TRBD1. This CDR3 has 16 residues. Germline V gene sequence: CDR1 SGHRS, CDR2 YFSETQ. V shed 5 bases and J 0 bases; nucleotides not matched to a gene: 7. This chain's CDR3 is CASREGTGVMNTEAFF. CDR3 in DNA: TGCGCCAGCAGAGAAGGGACAGGGGTTATGAACACTGAAGCTTTCTTT. Combining the CDR3 with reference TRBV5-1 and TRBJ1-1 gives the whole variable domain KAGVTQTPRYLIKTRGQQVTLSCSPISGHRSVSWYQQTPGQGLQFLFEYFSETQRNKGNFPGRFSGRQFSNSRSEMNVSTLELGDSALYLCASREGTGVMNTEAFFGQGTRLTVV.

The J gene is TRBJ2-1, the V gene TRBV19; 7 bases are shared with TRBD1. V lost 7 bases to trimming and J lost 9 bases; unmatched junction nucleotides: 3. There are 11 residues in the CDR3. Germline CDR1 and CDR2: LNHDA and SQIVND (reference sequence). CDR3 bases: TGTGCCAGTAATTACAGGGGTGAGCAGTTCTTC. It is translated as CASNYRGEQFF.

This rearrangement joins TRBV7-2 to TRBJ2-7; D uncertain. V lost 2 bases and J lost 0, with 8 bases in between. CDR3 length: 14 residues. The germline V gene has CDR1 SGHTA and CDR2 FQGNSA. In DNA form, the CDR3 reads TGTGCCAGCAGCTTAAATGTTTTCTCCTACGAGCAGTACTTC. This translates into CASSLNVFSYEQYF.

The chain carries TRBV9 and TRBJ1-1; D ambiguous. Germline V gene sequence: CDR1 SGDLS, CDR2 YYNGEE. There are 13 residues in the CDR3. Trimming pared 1 base from V and 8 bases from J, leaving 12 bases between. In DNA, the CDR3 is TGTGCCAGCAGCGTAAGTTGGTTGGGGGAAGCTTTCTTT. This translates into CASSVSWLGEAFF. Full variable domain (outside the CDR3, taken from reference TRBV9 and TRBJ1-1): DSGVTQTPKHLITATGQRVTLRCSPRSGDLSVYWYQQSLDQGLQFLIQYYNGEERAKGNILERFSAQQFPDLHSELNLSSLELGDSALYFCASSVSWLGEAFFGQGTRLTVV.